The present T cell receptor beta chain was sequenced within a study of shared clonotypes between healthy human individuals. Whole-study findings and limits: Among donors, sharing of clonotypes was expected to be affected by sequencing depth. A reduction in generation probabilities was seen for non-shared clonotypes relative to those shared by all four donors.

Generated by immunoSEQ multiplex PCR, the TCRdb table keeps only in-frame clones and is missing some. The repertoire holds millions of clones, approximately 95% seen once, with about 0.39% in the top ten. Each donor was a Caucasian adult residing in Nashville, Tennessee. The trim removed 3 bases at V and 7 bases at J, leaving 6 bases unmatched. The CDR3 length is 15 residues. Per the germline V gene, CDR1 is SGHAT and CDR2 is FQNNGV. This clone turned up a few times. Its target is not known. The sample consisted of naive CD4+ T cells from PBMCs. This sample's subset: CD45RA+ positively selected. V gene TRBV11-2 combines with J gene TRBJ2-3; TRBD2 matches 11 bases. This clonotype originated in a man in his late teens or twenties in good health. Some clones in this sample may be carry-over from other donors' samples. As DNA, the CDR3 is TGTGCCAGCAGCTTCACTAGCGGGAGCTGGAATACGCAGTATTTT. Translated, it gives CASSFTSGSWNTQYF.